Below are 29 T cell receptor beta chains sequenced from a single sample in a study of T-cell memory formation after mild COVID-19 (dated by TCRdb to the early 2020s). Library construction relied on 5' RACE. The instrument was an Illumina NovaSeq 6000. In-frame beta chains were kept once TCRdb had trimmed the public reads at Q25 with fastp and called clones with MiXCR. Each record represents a unique CDR3 protein, reported with the most common genes and DNA among its rows. The sample records under 250,000 distinct CDR3 sequences, more than 8% of which are singletons. Jointly, the top ten make up 22% of the sample. Sequencing was carried out using PBMCs or a T cell subset sorted from them (not recorded which). All receptors derive from a man aged 18 to 30 who had mild COVID-19 (a few samples of this study predate the infection). The sample titles of this study are shuffled in the database, so cell type and time point are left out; the donor was told from shared clones.

This clonotype has more than one count but fewer than ten. The chain joins TRBV21-1 to TRBJ2-6. TRBV21-1 is listed as a pseudogene. The CDR3 spans 15 residues. CDR3 residues: CAFYKQGSGANVLTF. CDR3 DNA sequence: TGTGCCTTTTACAAACAGGGTTCCGGGGCCAACGTCCTGACTTTC.

This clonotype was observed a few times. The rearrangement links TRBV12-3 or TRBV12-4 to TRBJ2-5; D remains ambiguous. CDR3 length equals 13 residues. The V and J ends lost 6 bases and 2 bases respectively, with 10 bases between them. The CDR3: CASRYVEQETQYF. Written as DNA, the CDR3 is TGTGCCAGCAGATACGTGGAACAAGAGACCCAGTACTTC.

In this sample, this clonotype turned up a few times. V usage is TRBV29-1 and J usage is TRBJ2-3; D is possibly TRBD1 or TRBD2 (5 bases each). This CDR3 is built from 16 residues. The germline V and J ends were trimmed by 4 bases and 4 bases, with 21 bases remaining between them. Germline-derived CDR1 and CDR2 are SQVTM and ANQGSEA. In DNA, the CDR3 is TGCAGCGTTGGTGGGGCCGGCCCTACTAGGGCAGATACGCAGTATTTT. It specifies CSVGGAGPTRADTQYF.

The chain links TRBV6-6 to TRBJ1-6, with D possibly matching TRBD1 (5 bases). From germline, CDR1 is MNHNY and CDR2 SVGAGI (reference sequence). The CDR3 covers 13 residues. Trimming took 4 bases from V and 7 from J, leaving 8 bases between them. The CDR3 loop is CASSWEGNSPLHF. The DNA of the CDR3 is TGTGCCAGCAGTTGGGAGGGGAATTCACCCCTCCACTTT.

This clonotype was detected a few times. This chain joins TRBV5-1 and TRBJ2-1, with TRBD2 matching 8 bases. Germline CDR1 SGHRS, CDR2 YFSETQ. The CDR3 sequence is 15 residues long. V lost 0 bases to trimming and J lost 2 bases; unmatched junction nucleotides: 1. In nucleotides, the CDR3 is TGCGCCAGCAGCTTGGGGACTAGCCCCTACAATGAGCAGTTCTTC. This encodes CASSLGTSPYNEQFF.

The rearrangement uses TRBV5-1 and TRBJ2-1; D is undetermined. The V end was cut by 4 bases, the J end by 0 bases, with 11 bases between. The CDR3 sequence is 15 residues long. From germline, CDR1 is SGHRS and CDR2 YFSETQ. The CDR3 sequence: CASSQGGDSYNEQFF. The CDR3 nucleotides are TGCGCCAGCAGCCAAGGTGGGGACTCCTACAATGAGCAGTTCTTC.

This clonotype was observed a handful of times. This rearrangement joins TRBV6-1 to TRBJ1-2, with D tentatively TRBD1 (5 bases). Trimming pared 8 bases from V and 0 bases from J, leaving 16 bases between. Germline assignment: CDR1 MNHNS and CDR2 SASEGT. The CDR3 consists of 15 residues. CDR3 sequence (DNA): TGTGCCAGCGGGCGGACGGGAGGGGCTAACTATGGCTACACCTTC. This encodes CASGRTGGANYGYTF.

The chain combines TRBV4-2 with TRBJ1-1; the D is unclear. CDR3 length: 17 amino acids. Trimming pared 3 bases from V and 5 bases from J, leaving 22 bases between. Germline assignment: CDR1 LGHNA and CDR2 YNFKEQ. CDR3 coding DNA: TGTGCCAGCAGCCACCCAGGCGAATACGTGCTTACTACTGAAGCTTTCTTT. It yields the protein CASSHPGEYVLTTEAFF.

V gene TRBV4-1 combines with J gene TRBJ1-1, with D unresolved. Trimming took off 0 bases at V and 4 bases at J, with 12 bases between the two ends. This CDR3 has 15 amino acids. In germline, CDR1 is MGHRA, CDR2 YSYEKL. DNA of the CDR3: TGCGCCAGCAGCCAAGATCCCGGGGTTCGCACTGAAGCTTTCTTT. As protein: CASSQDPGVRTEAFF.

This clonotype was recorded at least ten times. The chain recombines TRBV5-1 with TRBJ2-1; 14 bases align to TRBD2. Looked up from germline, CDR1 is SGHRS and CDR2 is YFSETQ. With 4 bases clipped from V and 10 bases from J, the junction kept 7 bases outside the gene matches. The CDR3 totals 15 residues. The CDR3 region is CASSQGLAGEGEQFF. CDR3 DNA: TGCGCCAGCAGCCAGGGACTAGCGGGGGAGGGGGAGCAGTTCTTC.

This chain links TRBV9 with TRBJ2-2; possibly TRBD2 for D (5 bases). This CDR3 is built from 16 residues. Deletions cut 3 bases from V and 0 bases from J, with 12 bases between. CDR1 and CDR2 from the germline V gene are SGDLS and YYNGEE. Here the CDR3 reads CASSEAAVANTGELFF. In DNA, the CDR3 is TGTGCCAGCAGCGAAGCGGCGGTTGCGAACACCGGGGAGCTGTTTTTT.

This clonotype came up a few times. The chain couples TRBV5-1 to TRBJ2-5, with 9 bases aligning to TRBD1. Germline-derived CDR1 and CDR2 are SGHRS and YFSETQ. The CDR3 length is 14 residues. Trimming took 4 bases from V and 5 from J; bases not matched to a gene: 6. CDR3 DNA: TGCGCCAGCAGCCCGGACAGGGGAAGGGAGACCCAGTACTTC. This sequence encodes CASSPDRGRETQYF.

Many counts were recorded for this clonotype. The chain combines TRBV5-1 with TRBJ2-3; the D call may be TRBD1 or TRBD2 (7 bases each). The CDR3 loop spans 15 amino acids. Germline CDR1 is SGHRS and CDR2 is YFSETQ. Trimming pared 6 bases from V and 4 bases from J, leaving 18 bases between. This CDR3 is CASTEAGQSADTQYF. The CDR3 DNA is TGCGCCAGCACGGAAGCGGGACAGTCCGCAGATACGCAGTATTTT.

This clonotype was seen a few times. The chain couples TRBV4-2 to TRBJ2-7; TRBD2 agrees at 9 bases. CDR1 is LGHNA, CDR2 YNFKEQ, per germline. The CDR3 contains 17 residues. J gave up 2 bases and V 0 bases, and 8 bases lay outside the gene matches. In nucleotides, the CDR3 is TGTGCCAGCAGCCAAGATCGTGGGGCGGGGGGGACCTACGAGCAGTACTTC. Translation gives CASSQDRGAGGTYEQYF.

J is TRBJ2-1 and V is TRBV11-3, with no clear D. Germline loops: CDR1 SGHNT, CDR2 YENEEA. The CDR3 has 15 residues. Trimming shortened V by 5 bases and J by 2 bases, and 13 bases separated the two germline ends. CDR3: CASSPLLAPYNEQFF. The CDR3 nucleotides read TGTGCCAGCAGCCCCCTCTTGGCCCCCTACAATGAGCAGTTCTTC.

This clonotype appeared a few times. V gene TRBV5-1 combines with J gene TRBJ1-3; D unclear. Trimming removed 4 bases from V and 3 bases from J, with 8 bases in between. Germline CDR1 SGHRS, CDR2 YFSETQ. The CDR3 extends over 13 amino acids. The DNA for the CDR3 is TGCGCCAGCAGCGGCGGAATTGGAAACACCATATATTTT. It is translated as CASSGGIGNTIYF. The full variable domain, in which reference TRBV5-1 and TRBJ1-3 provide the parts outside the CDR3, is KAGVTQTPRYLIKTRGQQVTLSCSPISGHRSVSWYQQTPGQGLQFLFEYFSETQRNKGNFPGRFSGRQFSNSRSEMNVSTLELGDSALYLCASSGGIGNTIYFGEGSWLTVV.

This rearrangement joins TRBV4-2 to TRBJ2-1; D assignment may be TRBD1 or TRBD2 (6 bases each). The CDR3 runs 17 residues. Trimming took 1 base from V and 3 from J, leaving 16 bases between them. Germline V gives CDR1 LGHNA, CDR2 YNFKEQ. The CDR3 loop reads CASSQGGANSHYNEQFF. The CDR3 region has the DNA TGTGCCAGCAGCCAAGGGGGGGCCAACAGCCACTACAATGAGCAGTTCTTC.

The chain carries TRBV24-1 and TRBJ2-3; D ambiguous. The CDR3 is 13 amino acids. With 6 bases removed from V and 8 bases from J, the gap between germline ends came to 14 bases. Germline lookup yields CDR1 KGHDR and CDR2 SFDVKD. The CDR3 nucleotides are TGTGCCACCAGTAGTTCCCATTTGGGTACGCAGTATTTT. The encoded protein is CATSSSHLGTQYF.

The chain uses TRBV7-6 and TRBJ2-3, with 8 nucleotides matching TRBD2. Germline values: CDR1 SGHVS, CDR2 FNYEAQ. V shed 5 bases and J 4 bases; nucleotides not matched to a gene: 5. CDR3 length: 14 residues. CDR3 coding DNA: TGTGCCAGCAGCCGCCCCGGGGGGGCAGATACGCAGTATTTT. The encoded protein is CASSRPGGADTQYF.

This sequence joins TRBV18 and TRBJ2-7; D is perhaps TRBD2 (7 bases). This CDR3 is built from 13 residues. The ends were cut back, 6 bases at V and 6 bases at J, with 15 bases in the middle. CDR1 is KGHSH, CDR2 LQKENI, per germline. The CDR3 DNA reads as TGTGCCAGCTCCCCGGGAAGGGGGGGCGAGCAGTACGTC. It yields the protein CASSPGRGGEQYV.

This clonotype was seen a few times. The gene calls are TRBV19 and TRBJ1-1, with no clear D. The germline V gene has CDR1 LNHDA and CDR2 SQIVND (reference sequence). Trimming stripped 5 bases from V and 5 bases from J, with 18 bases between. The CDR3 loop spans 15 amino acids. CDR3 sequence (DNA): TGTGCCAGTAGTGGGTCCCAGACTTCGTGGACTGAAGCTTTCTTT. Protein product: CASSGSQTSWTEAFF.

The table lists this clonotype with many counts. The rearrangement joins TRBV7-2 to TRBJ2-3; 7 bases are shared with TRBD2. CDR3 size: 15 residues. The germline gives CDR1 SGHTA, CDR2 FQGNSA. J was trimmed by 8 bases and V by 5 bases; bases with no gene match: 13. The CDR3 coding sequence is TGTGCCAGCAGCGTCGCCCCGACCCGGGAGGCTACGCAGTATTTT. Its translation is CASSVAPTREATQYF.

The J gene is TRBJ2-3, the V gene TRBV3-1; D not certain. Trimming took off 1 base at V and 8 bases at J, with 10 bases between the two ends. This CDR3 spans 13 amino acids. Germline assignment: CDR1 LGHDT and CDR2 YNNKEL (reference sequence). DNA of the CDR3: TGTGCCAGCAGCCAAGGAGAGACTCGTACGCAGTATTTT. Translated: CASSQGETRTQYF.

The rearrangement joins TRBV7-2 to TRBJ1-5; D gene uncertain. Trimming took off 6 bases at V and 7 bases at J, with 19 bases between the two ends. CDR1 SGHTA and CDR2 FQGNSA come from the germline V gene. This CDR3 region has 15 residues. CDR3 sequence (DNA): TGTGCCAGCAGTCCAGACATCTATAGCAGACAGCCCCAGCATTTT. Translating it yields CASSPDIYSRQPQHF.

There are many counts of this clonotype. This chain joins TRBV4-2 and TRBJ2-5; TRBD2 might be the D (6 bases). V was shortened by 2 bases and J by 4 bases, with 11 bases between the two germline ends. Germline V CDR1 and CDR2: LGHNA, YNFKEQ. This CDR3 comprises 14 residues. CDR3 nucleotides: TGTGCCAGCAGCCAACGCGACGGGGGAGAGACCCAGTACTTC. The encoded protein is CASSQRDGGETQYF.

CDR3 amino acids: CASSQVGRGLRNEQFF. CDR3 in DNA: TGCGCCAGCAGCCAAGTCGGCAGGGGCTTACGCAATGAGCAGTTCTTC. The chain couples TRBV4-3 to TRBJ2-1; possible D gene TRBD1, 6 bases. The V end was cut by 1 base, the J end by 6 bases, with 16 bases between. The germline CDR1 and CDR2 sequences are LGHNA and YSLEER. CDR3 length: 16 amino acids.

The rearrangement uses TRBV4-1 and TRBJ1-1; D gene uncertain. The CDR3 runs to 14 residues. Trimming took off 1 base at V and 0 bases at J, with 6 bases between the two ends. CDR1 and CDR2 from the germline V gene are MGHRA and YSYEKL. Written as DNA, the CDR3 is TGCGCCAGCAGCCAAGTGGGCATGAACACTGAAGCTTTCTTT. Protein product: CASSQVGMNTEAFF.

This clonotype was counted a few times. The chain combines TRBV20-1 with TRBJ2-6, with D perhaps TRBD1 or TRBD2 (5 bases each). The germline gives CDR1 DFQATT, CDR2 SNEGSKA (reference sequence). Trimming took 4 bases from V and 8 from J, leaving 9 bases between them. The CDR3 spans 12 residues. This CDR3 reads CSAIGTTNVLTF. The CDR3 coding sequence is TGCAGTGCTATTGGGACGACCAACGTCCTGACTTTC.

The table lists this clonotype with many counts. The chain carries TRBV7-2 and TRBJ2-1; perhaps TRBD1 as D (6 bases). V lost 4 bases and J lost 9, with 13 bases in between. CDR3 length equals 13 residues. The germline V gene encodes CDR1 SGHTA and CDR2 FQGNSA. The chain's CDR3 is CASSSTGLGEQFF. CDR3 DNA: TGTGCCAGCAGCTCTACAGGGTTAGGTGAGCAGTTCTTC.